These 25 T cell receptor beta chains were sequenced from one sample in a study of post-analysis software for immune sequencing data (dated by TCRdb to between 2014 and 2016). The research as a whole found: Significantly higher frequencies in patients than in controls were found for about 5 TRBV segments, including TRBV5-6, TRBV5-1 and TRBV20-1.

To prepare the library, PCR was applied. Sequencing relied on an Illumina HiSeq 2500. To reduce PCR and sequencing biases, unique molecular identifiers were built into the TCR beta cDNA libraries. Using fastp at Q25 and MiXCR, TCRdb reprocessed the public reads and kept productive beta chains. Each entry is one CDR3 protein sequence, shown with its most common DNA and genes. Present in this sample are about 770,000 distinct CDR3 sequences, around 42% of which were seen just once. The ten largest clones capture 4.9% of the sample. Their antigens are not known. Specimen: blood. All receptors come from a girl between 10 and 17 years old with multiple sclerosis.

The chain recombines TRBV29-1 with TRBJ2-3; TRBD1 agrees at 8 bases. The germline V gene encodes CDR1 SQVTM and CDR2 ANQGSEA. V dropped 4 bases and J dropped 2; count of bases not matched to a gene: 5. The CDR3 spans 14 residues. CDR3 protein: CSVVGQAPTDTQYF. The CDR3 coding sequence is TGCAGCGTTGTGGGACAGGCCCCCACAGATACGCAGTATTTT.

In its sample, this clonotype was seen a few times. J is TRBJ1-1 and V is TRBV29-1; D not certain. CDR1 is SQVTM and CDR2 is ANQGSEA in the germline V gene. The CDR3 loop spans 13 amino acids. The V and J ends lost 2 bases and 5 bases respectively, with 12 bases between them. The CDR3 is CSVELGSVTEAFF. The CDR3 DNA sequence: TGCAGCGTTGAACTGGGGTCCGTGACTGAAGCTTTCTTT.

The CDR3 bases are TGCGCCAGCAGCTTAACCGAAGAGACCCAGTACTTC. Its protein product is CASSLTEETQYF. The V call is TRBV5-1, the J call TRBJ2-5, with D unclear. Trimming removed 2 bases at V and 3 bases at J, with 5 bases between. CDR1 and CDR2 from the germline V gene are SGHRS and YFSETQ. The CDR3 runs to 12 residues.

The chain combines TRBV4-3 with TRBJ2-1; D possibly corresponds to TRBD2 (6 bases). The CDR3 runs 15 residues. Trimming removed 2 bases from V and 8 bases from J, with 16 bases in between. From germline, CDR1 is LGHNA and CDR2 YSLEER. CDR3 coding DNA: TGCGCCAGCAGCCAAACTAGCTATTCTGGGGATGAGCAGTTCTTC. Amino acids: CASSQTSYSGDEQFF.

V is TRBV5-1 and J is TRBJ1-2; TRBD1 agrees at 7 bases. V lost 0 bases and J lost 6; bases outside the gene matches: 2. Germline lookup yields CDR1 SGHRS and CDR2 YFSETQ. The length of the CDR3 is 13 residues. The CDR3 DNA reads as TGCGCCAGCAGCTTGGGACAGGGCCATGGCTACACCTTC. Its translation is CASSLGQGHGYTF. The full variable domain, rest sourced from reference TRBV5-1 and TRBJ1-2, is KAGVTQTPRYLIKTRGQQVTLSCSPISGHRSVSWYQQTPGQGLQFLFEYFSETQRNKGNFPGRFSGRQFSNSRSEMNVSTLELGDSALYLCASSLGQGHGYTFGSGTRLTVV.

This clonotype was counted only a few times. The chain combines TRBV25-1 with TRBJ2-1, with 8 bases aligning to TRBD2. CDR3 size: 15 residues. CDR1 and CDR2 from the germline V gene are MGHDK and SYGVNS. Trimming removed 6 bases from V and 9 bases from J; junction bases left unmatched: 13. CDR3 in amino acids: CASSPVGLEWGEQFF. The CDR3 DNA reads TGTGCCAGCAGCCCCGTGGGACTAGAATGGGGTGAGCAGTTCTTC.

This clonotype has only one observation. The genes are TRBV12-3 or TRBV12-4 and TRBJ2-7; 7 bases map to TRBD2. Trimming at V came to 5 bases and at J to 4 bases, leaving 11 bases not matched to a gene. The CDR3 spans 15 residues. The CDR3 here is CASSQYPGGGYEQYF. DNA for the CDR3: TGTGCCAGCAGTCAATACCCGGGAGGAGGGTACGAGCAGTACTTC.

V usage is TRBV5-1 and J usage is TRBJ1-2, with TRBD1 as a possible D gene (5 bases). CDR3 size: 16 residues. The germline V gene has CDR1 SGHRS and CDR2 YFSETQ. Trimming stripped 4 bases from V and 5 bases from J, with 21 bases between. The CDR3 reads CASSHTPQGEGYGYTF. CDR3 in DNA: TGCGCCAGCAGCCATACTCCCCAGGGAGAAGGGTATGGCTACACCTTC.

This clonotype was seen a handful of times. V usage is TRBV20-1 and J usage is TRBJ2-7, with 9 positions matching TRBD1. The end of the DNA aligns better with TRBJ2-5, so the J call may be wrong. Germline values: CDR1 DFQATT, CDR2 SNEGSKA (reference sequence). The CDR3 length is 15 residues. The CDR3 DNA follows: TGCAGTGCTTTATACCACAGGGGGCCTGAGGAGACCCAGTACTTC. This translates into CSALYHRGPEETQYF.

V and J are TRBV11-2 and TRBJ2-1, with 9 positions matching TRBD2. From germline, CDR1 is SGHAT and CDR2 FQNNGV. Germline trimming cut 5 bases from V and 12 bases from J; bases unmatched to any gene: 8. The CDR3 contains 13 residues. The DNA of the CDR3 is TGTGCCAGCAGCCTCGTAACACTAGCGGGGCAGTTCTTC. It is translated as CASSLVTLAGQFF.

This rearrangement joins TRBV7-2 to TRBJ1-4, with D unresolved. Trimming removed 6 bases at V and 3 bases at J, with 14 bases between. In germline, CDR1 is SGHTA, CDR2 FQGNSA. This CDR3 has 15 residues. The CDR3 loop reads CASSSEGKANEKLFF. The CDR3 DNA reads TGTGCCAGCAGTTCAGAGGGCAAGGCTAATGAAAAACTGTTTTTT.

The rearrangement uses TRBV28 and TRBJ2-7, with D unclear. The length of the CDR3 is 12 residues. The V end was cut by 5 bases, the J end by 4 bases, with 9 bases between. Germline assignment: CDR1 MDHEN and CDR2 SYDVKM. The CDR3 reads CASSPAVYEQYF. In DNA form, the CDR3 reads TGTGCCAGCAGTCCGGCCGTTTACGAGCAGTACTTC.

V gene TRBV5-1 combines with J gene TRBJ2-7, with D uncertain. Trimming pared 4 bases from V and 8 bases from J, leaving 10 bases between. The germline V gene has CDR1 SGHRS and CDR2 YFSETQ. The CDR3 length is 11 residues. CDR3 nucleotides: TGCGCCAGCAGCCAATACTGGCAGCAGTACTTC. It specifies CASSQYWQQYF.

This clonotype showed up just a few times. This chain connects TRBV7-8 to TRBJ2-7, with D hard to call. Germline values: CDR1 SGHVS, CDR2 FQNEAQ. The length of the CDR3 is 14 residues. V was pared by 4 bases and J by 0 bases, with 10 bases between. The CDR3 region has the DNA TGTGCCAGCAGCTCGGCCCCTAGCTCCTACGAGCAGTACTTC. Translation: CASSSAPSSYEQYF.

The chain employs TRBV9 and TRBJ1-6; TRBD1 agrees at 7 bases. J was trimmed by 5 bases and V by 3 bases; bases with no gene match: 11. Germline V gene data show CDR1 as SGDLS and CDR2 as YYNGEE. The CDR3 spans 17 residues. This CDR3 is CASSDSPGTADNSPLHF. The DNA of the CDR3 is TGTGCCAGCAGCGACTCCCCCGGGACAGCGGATAATTCACCCCTCCACTTT.

This clonotype appeared a few times. The chain employs TRBV20-1 and TRBJ2-7; 8 positions agree with TRBD1. CDR3 length equals 15 residues. The germline V gene has CDR1 DFQATT and CDR2 SNEGSKA (reference sequence). The ends lost 2 bases at V and 4 bases at J; junction bases unmatched: 10. Written as DNA, the CDR3 is TGCAGTGCTAGAATAAAGGACAGGGCATTTTACGAGCAGTACTTC. Its translation is CSARIKDRAFYEQYF.

This clonotype was counted a few times. V is TRBV4-3 and J is TRBJ2-5; D tentatively reads TRBD1 or TRBD2 (6 bases each). The closer fit of TRBJ2-7 to the DNA end suggests the J call may be wrong. Looked up from germline, CDR1 is LGHNA and CDR2 is YSLEER. The CDR3 spans 15 residues. The CDR3 loop is CASSQDILGGSEQYF. In DNA, the CDR3 is TGCGCCAGCAGCCAAGATATCCTAGGGGGGTCCGAGCAGTACTTC.

The chain is built from TRBV28 and TRBJ2-4; TRBD2 aligns across 7 bases. J lost 15 bases, V lost 5 bases, and 13 bases had no gene match. The V gene's germline CDR1 is MDHEN and CDR2 SYDVKM. The CDR3 consists of 13 residues. As DNA, the CDR3 is TGTGCCAGCAGTCGGGAGGTGGACCAGGTCCGGTACTTC. This encodes CASSREVDQVRYF.

Details on this clonotype: A read error may be the cause here, since a much bigger clone is one base away. The genes are TRBV18 and TRBJ1-1; D perhaps matches TRBD1 (5 bases). This CDR3 region has 13 residues. Germline V gene data show CDR1 as KGHSH and CDR2 as LQKENI. DNA for the CDR3: TGTGCCAGCTCACCAGGGGCAGAAACTGAACCTTTCTTT. As protein: CASSPGAETEPFF.

This clonotype has a handful of counts. The V and J genes are TRBV5-1 and TRBJ2-7; TRBD1 is a possible D gene (6 bases). V was shortened by 4 bases and J by 3 bases, with 11 bases between the two germline ends. The CDR3 spans 13 residues. Germline-derived CDR1 and CDR2 are SGHRS and YFSETQ. The CDR3 DNA reads TGCGCCAGCAGCAAGGGACAAATCTACGAGCAGTACTTC. Encoded protein: CASSKGQIYEQYF.

The V gene is TRBV20-1, the J gene TRBJ2-1; 7 bases are a match to TRBD2. CDR3 length equals 14 residues. In germline, CDR1 is DFQATT, CDR2 SNEGSKA (reference sequence). V gave up 2 bases and J gave up 4 bases; unmatched junction bases: 5. In nucleotides, the CDR3 is TGCAGTGCTAGACTAGCGGTGGGTTACAATGAGCAGTTCTTC. Protein sequence: CSARLAVGYNEQFF.

The chain carries TRBV7-8 and TRBJ2-7, with 7 bases identical to TRBD1. The J call is in doubt because the DNA end fits TRBJ2-5 better. CDR1 is SGHVS and CDR2 is FQNEAQ in the germline V gene. This CDR3 is 13 amino acids long. Here the CDR3 reads CASSAQGWETQYF. The CDR3, as DNA: TGTGCCAGCAGCGCACAGGGGTGGGAGACCCAGTACTTC.

The chain has TRBV7-9 and TRBJ2-3; weak D call: TRBD2 (5 bases). Germline V gene lookup returns CDR1 SEHNR and CDR2 FQNEAQ (reference sequence). The V and J ends lost 3 bases and 4 bases respectively, with 8 bases between them. The CDR3 has 13 residues. The CDR3, as DNA: TGTGCCAGCAGCTTTGTGGGAGCAGATACGCAGTATTTT. It encodes CASSFVGADTQYF.

This chain joins TRBV5-1 and TRBJ2-5, with 11 bases that match TRBD2. V trimming: 0 bases; J trimming: 5 bases; junction bases outside the gene matches: 6. CDR3 size: 16 residues. The germline V gene encodes CDR1 SGHRS and CDR2 YFSETQ. The CDR3 sequence: CASSLEASGRRETQYF. As DNA, the CDR3 is TGCGCCAGCAGCTTGGAGGCTAGCGGGAGGAGGGAGACCCAGTACTTC.

The chain recombines TRBV6-2 or TRBV6-3 with TRBJ1-5; possible D gene TRBD1, 6 bases. This CDR3 contains 17 residues. The germline gives CDR1 MNHEY, CDR2 SVGEGT. Trimming cost V 5 bases and J 5 bases, with 22 bases left between them. CDR3 sequence reads: CASSPSEGHPSYQPQHF. The CDR3 nucleotides read TGTGCCAGCAGTCCATCGGAGGGACACCCATCCTATCAGCCCCAGCATTTT.